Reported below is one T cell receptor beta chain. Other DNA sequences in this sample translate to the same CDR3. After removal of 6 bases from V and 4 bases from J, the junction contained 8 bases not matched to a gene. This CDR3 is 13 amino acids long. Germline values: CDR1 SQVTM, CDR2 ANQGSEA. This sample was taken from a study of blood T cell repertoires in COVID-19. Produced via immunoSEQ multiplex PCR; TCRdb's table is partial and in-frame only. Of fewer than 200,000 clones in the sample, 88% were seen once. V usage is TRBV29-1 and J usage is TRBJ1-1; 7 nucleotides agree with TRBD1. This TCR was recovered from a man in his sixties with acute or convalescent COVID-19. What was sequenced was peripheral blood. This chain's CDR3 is CSVLTGLGTEAFF. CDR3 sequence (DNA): TGCAGCGTCCTGACAGGGCTGGGCACTGAAGCTTTCTTT. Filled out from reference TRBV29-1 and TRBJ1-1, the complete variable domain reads SAVISQKPSRDICQRGTSLTIQCQVDSQVTMMFWYRQQPGQSLTLIATANQGSEATYESGFVIDKFPISRPNLTFSTLTVSNMSPEDSSIYLCSVLTGLGTEAFFGQGTRLTVV.